One TCR beta chain is described in this entry. V lost 4 bases to trimming and J lost 2 bases; unmatched junction nucleotides: 4. CDR3 length: 14 amino acids. Germline V lookup: CDR1 LGHNA, CDR2 YSLEER. Sequenced by immunoSEQ multiplex PCR; TCRdb stores in-frame clones only, minus some. The table includes about 44,000 clones, roughly 92% detected once. The data stem from a study of T cell changes during pregnancy in multiple sclerosis. The input for sequencing was CD4+ T cells from peripheral blood mononuclear cells, taken in the first trimester of pregnancy. This chain links TRBV4-3 with TRBJ2-7; 8 nucleotides align to TRBD1. The sequence derives from a female donor with multiple sclerosis, enrolled in a pregnancy study. In DNA form, the CDR3 reads TGCGCCAGCAGCCCTGACAGGGGAGCCTACGAGCAGTACTTC. The encoded protein is CASSPDRGAYEQYF.